These T cell receptor beta chains were read from a single sample in a study of blood T cell repertoires in COVID-19. Generated by immunoSEQ multiplex PCR, the TCRdb table keeps only in-frame clones and is missing some. The sample shows about 23,000 clones, roughly 90% of them seen only once. The sequenced sample consisted of peripheral blood. Receptors were obtained from a human donor in a cohort sampled during active COVID-19. CDR3s include the opening cysteine and the closing phenylalanine or tryptophan. A D gene is named only where the DNA matches it firmly. Expanded clones are given a class, and other clones once, few, many or no size at all.

J gene,CDR3 length,D gene,clone size,V gene,CDR3 DNA,CDR3 protein
TRBJ1-6,14,TRBD1,.,TRBV7-2,TGTGCCAGCAGCCCGGGACAGGTTAATTCACCCCTCCACTTT,CASSPGQVNSPLHF
TRBJ1-4,16,TRBD1,.,TRBV25-1,TGTGCCAGCAGTGAAGGACAGGGGCCAACTAATGAAAAACTGTTTTTT,CASSEGQGPTNEKLFF
TRBJ2-3,15,TRBD2,.,TRBV11-1,TGTGCCAGCAGGGACTTAGCGGGATCCACAGATACGCAGTATTTT,CASRDLAGSTDTQYF
TRBJ2-3,15,.,once,TRBV5-6,TGTGCCAGCAGCTTGGAGCGGCTCCCGACAGATACGCAGTATTTT,CASSLERLPTDTQYF
TRBJ2-6,15,.,.,TRBV6-5,TGTGCCAGCAGGCGAGGGGGGGCGGAAGCCAACGTCCTGACTTTC,CASRRGGAEANVLTF
TRBJ2-3,15,TRBD2,.,TRBV9,TGTGCCAGCAGCCGCGTTTGGGGGGGAACAGATACGCAGTATTTT,CASSRVWGGTDTQYF
TRBJ1-5,15,TRBD1,.,TRBV19,TGTGCCAGTAGTGTTGACAGGGTAAGCAATCAGCCCCAGCATTTT,CASSVDRVSNQPQHF
TRBJ1-1,12,.,few,TRBV24-1,TGTGCCACATCAGGTTTCTGGCCTGAAGCTTTCTTT,CATSGFWPEAFF
TRBJ2-6,15,.,.,TRBV6-5,TGTGCCAGGGGAGAAGACGCCCCTGGGGCCAACGTCCTGACTTTC,CARGEDAPGANVLTF
TRBJ1-6,12,.,.,TRBV7-3,TGTGCCAGCAGCAGACAGAGCTCACCCCTCCACTTT,CASSRQSSPLHF
TRBJ1-4,15,.,.,TRBV6-4,TGTGCCAGCAGTCAGAACAGGGCGCGTAATGAAAAACTGTTTTTT,CASSQNRARNEKLFF
TRBJ1-2,15,.,once,TRBV7-6,TGTGCCAGCAGCTTAGCCCCTAGTGCCCGAGATGGCTACACCTTC,CASSLAPSARDGYTF
TRBJ2-1,13,.,.,TRBV7-9,TGTGCCAGCAGCCTAGAGGGCGGGTTTGAGCAGTTCTTC,CASSLEGGFEQFF
TRBJ1-4,15,TRBD1,.,TRBV6-5,TGTGCCAGCAGCGGACAGGGAGGGACTAATGAAAAACTGTTTTTT,CASSGQGGTNEKLFF
TRBJ1-1,16,.,.,TRBV6-2/TRBV6-3,TGTGCCAGCAGTTCGGCCGGAAGGGACACTGACACTGAAGCTTTCTTT,CASSSAGRDTDTEAFF
TRBJ1-2,15,TRBD1,.,TRBV5-1,TGCGCCAGCAGCCCGAGACAGGGTTCGAAATATGGCTACACCTTC,CASSPRQGSKYGYTF
TRBJ2-3,15,.,.,TRBV5-1,TGCGCCAGCAGCTTGGAGAGGGGGAGCACAGATACGCAGTATTTT,CASSLERGSTDTQYF
TRBJ1-5,14,TRBD1,.,TRBV9,TGTGCCAGCAGCGGTCAGGGGGGCAATCAGCCCCAGCATTTT,CASSGQGGNQPQHF
TRBJ1-1,13,.,.,TRBV27,TGTGCCAGCAGGGGGGCTCGGAGCACTGAAGCTTTCTTT,CASRGARSTEAFF
TRBJ1-6,15,.,.,TRBV7-2,TGTGCCAGCTCGACAGGCCCTTCCTATAATTCACCCCTCCACTTT,CASSTGPSYNSPLHF
TRBJ2-7,14,.,.,TRBV6-5,TGTGCCAGCAGCACTACAGGGTTTTCCTACGAGCAGTACTTC,CASSTTGFSYEQYF
TRBJ2-2,16,.,once,TRBV10-3,TGTGCCATCAGTGAGTCGAAAGGGACTCACACCGGGGAGCTGTTTTTT,CAISESKGTHTGELFF
TRBJ2-5,14,.,.,TRBV7-8,TGTGCCAGCAGCTTAAGGCGCCGAGGGGAGACCCAGTACTTC,CASSLRRRGETQYF
TRBJ2-3,16,TRBD2,.,TRBV5-4,TGTGCCAGCAGCTTCCGGGGACTAGCCTTTCCAGATACGCAGTATTTT,CASSFRGLAFPDTQYF
TRBJ2-7,14,.,.,TRBV5-1,TGCGCCAGCAGCACCGGTAGGGGCTCCTACGAGCAGTACTTC,CASSTGRGSYEQYF
TRBJ1-1,14,TRBD1,.,TRBV10-3,TGTGCCATCAGTCGGACAGGGGGGGCAACTGAAGCTTTCTTT,CAISRTGGATEAFF
TRBJ2-5,15,TRBD2,.,TRBV11-2,TGTGCCAGCAGCCAGATAGCGGGGGGGCGAGAGACCCAGTACTTC,CASSQIAGGRETQYF
TRBJ2-5,14,.,.,TRBV7-2,TGTGCCAGCAGCTTAGGTAGCGGACAAGAGACCCAGTACTTC,CASSLGSGQETQYF
TRBJ2-5,14,.,once,TRBV5-1,TGCGCCAGCAGCTTGGGGACCCAGCGGGAGACCCAGTACTTC,CASSLGTQRETQYF
TRBJ2-6,20,.,.,TRBV5-4,TGTGCCAGCAGCAAGACAACAGGACAGACCCCCCGAGCTGGGGCCAACGTCCTGACTTTC,CASSKTTGQTPRAGANVLTF
TRBJ2-3,14,TRBD1,once,TRBV19,TGTGCCAGTAACCCGGGACAGGGAATAGATACGCAGTATTTT,CASNPGQGIDTQYF
TRBJ1-4,16,.,.,TRBV5-6,TGTGCCAGCAGCCGGGACTGGGGAGGATTGAATGAAAAACTGTTTTTT,CASSRDWGGLNEKLFF
TRBJ1-4,15,.,.,TRBV7-9,TGTGCCAGCAGCCCCAGTCCTCGCACTAATGAAAAACTGTTTTTT,CASSPSPRTNEKLFF
TRBJ1-1,15,.,.,TRBV5-6,TGTGCCAGCAGCCGGGCAGGGTCACAGGGCCCAAGGGCTTTCTTT,CASSRAGSQGPRAFF
TRBJ1-1,14,.,.,TRBV5-1,TGCGCCAGCAGCTTGGCAACGGGGAACACTGAAGCTTTCTTT,CASSLATGNTEAFF
TRBJ1-2,16,.,.,TRBV27,TGTGCCAGCAGTTCCGGAGGGTTGGGGTCTGATTATGGCTACACCTTC,CASSSGGLGSDYGYTF
TRBJ1-6,15,TRBD1,.,TRBV19,TGTGCCAGTACCCCTGAGGGACAGGGGAATTCACCCCTCCACTTT,CASTPEGQGNSPLHF
TRBJ2-3,17,TRBD2,.,TRBV5-5,TGTGCCAGCAGCTCCTTACTTGGACTAGCGGGGGCAGATACGCAGTATTTT,CASSSLLGLAGADTQYF
TRBJ1-1,18,.,few,TRBV5-1,TGCGCCAGCAGCCCTAACTCCCACCGACAAGGAACGAACACTGAAGCTTTCTTT,CASSPNSHRQGTNTEAFF
TRBJ1-5,12,.,.,TRBV2,TGTGCCAGCAGTGAAAGGCGAGGGCCCCAGCATTTT,CASSERRGPQHF
TRBJ2-7,10,TRBD2,.,TRBV20-1,TGCAGTGCCGGGACTAGCGAGCAGTACTTC,CSAGTSEQYF
TRBJ2-3,15,TRBD2,.,TRBV10-2,TGCGCCAGCAGTGATCCGGGGGGGCCCACAGATACGCAGTATTTT,CASSDPGGPTDTQYF
TRBJ1-1,16,.,.,TRBV10-3,TGTGCCATCCGGAATTGGGGCCTCGAGATGAACACTGAAGCTTTCTTT,CAIRNWGLEMNTEAFF
TRBJ2-7,15,.,.,TRBV4-1,TGCGCCAGCAGCCAAAGCGGAACGAGAGGCCTCGAGCAGTACTTC,CASSQSGTRGLEQYF
TRBJ2-7,11,.,.,TRBV7-8,TGTGCCAGCAAAGGAGCAACCGAGCAGTACTTC,CASKGATEQYF
TRBJ1-5,16,TRBD1,.,TRBV6-6,TGTGCCAGCAGACCCCCGGGACAGACCGTCAATCAGCCCCAGCATTTT,CASRPPGQTVNQPQHF
TRBJ1-5,16,.,.,TRBV3-1/TRBV3-2,TGTGCCAGCAGCCAAGATGGGACAAATAGCAATCAGCCCCAGCATTTT,CASSQDGTNSNQPQHF
TRBJ1-6,14,.,few,TRBV5-5,TGTGCCAGCCTGTCGGGGACAATAGATTCACCCCTCCACTTT,CASLSGTIDSPLHF
TRBJ1-2,14,.,.,TRBV6-6,TGTGCCAGCAGTTTATACGACAGCAACTATGGCTACACCTTC,CASSLYDSNYGYTF
TRBJ2-7,14,.,.,TRBV5-4,TGTGCCAGCAGCCCTAACGGACTATCCTACGAGCAGTACTTC,CASSPNGLSYEQYF